The 27 T cell receptor beta chains given below trace back to one sample, sequenced in a study of blood T cell repertoires in COVID-19. Sequencing was performed with immunoSEQ multiplex PCR; in TCRdb, only in-frame clones are kept and a portion is missing. The sample lists some 56,000 clones; approximately 80% were seen once. Input material: peripheral blood. All receptors derive from a man of 80 years or more with COVID-19, enrolled during active disease.

CDR3 amino acids: CASASSGTGELFF. The CDR3 region has the DNA TGCGCCAGCGCGTCTAGCGGGACCGGGGAGCTGTTTTTT. The chain couples TRBV10-1 to TRBJ2-2, with 8 bases that match TRBD2. CDR3 size: 13 residues. V lost 8 bases and J lost 5; bases outside the gene matches: 4. CDR1 is WNHNN and CDR2 is SYGVQD in the germline V gene (reference sequence).

The chain is built from TRBV20-1 and TRBJ1-2; TRBD1 is a possible D gene (6 bases). The CDR3 runs 11 residues. Germline V lookup: CDR1 DFQATT, CDR2 SNEGSKA (reference sequence). V lost 2 bases and J lost 13, with 14 bases in between. The CDR3 bases are TGCAGTGCTAGAAGTAACAGGGAGGGCACCTTC. Protein sequence: CSARSNREGTF.

The chain joins TRBV19 to TRBJ2-2; the match to TRBD1 covers 8 bases. The CDR3 totals 20 residues. V gave up 5 bases and J gave up 4 bases; unmatched junction bases: 21. Germline CDR1 and CDR2: LNHDA and SQIVND (reference sequence). The CDR3 region is CASSVSPGQEPFRRTGELFF. The CDR3 DNA reads as TGTGCCAGTAGTGTCTCTCCGGGACAGGAACCATTCCGACGCACCGGGGAGCTGTTTTTT.

There are a few counts of this clone. This chain connects TRBV7-3 to TRBJ2-1; possible D gene TRBD2, 6 bases. V dropped 4 bases and J dropped 3 bases, with 13 bases sitting between them. CDR1 is SGHTA, CDR2 FQGTGA, per germline. CDR3 length: 15 residues. The CDR3 here is CASSSNTGGYNEQFF. The CDR3 bases are TGTGCCAGCAGCTCTAACACCGGGGGCTACAATGAGCAGTTCTTC.

The gene calls are TRBV9 and TRBJ2-3; D possibly corresponds to TRBD2 (6 bases). CDR3 size: 16 residues. V lost 4 bases to trimming and J lost 6 bases, with 21 bases between them. The germline V gene encodes CDR1 SGDLS and CDR2 YYNGEE. The CDR3 DNA follows: TGTGCCAGCAGCCCCAGGAGGGGCCCCGGTTTGGATACGCAGTATTTT. It is translated as CASSPRRGPGLDTQYF.

The rearrangement links TRBV18 to TRBJ1-2, with D possibly matching TRBD1 (5 bases). V was trimmed by 3 bases and J by 3 bases, leaving 17 bases between them. The germline gives CDR1 KGHSH, CDR2 LQKENI. This CDR3 has 16 amino acids. The CDR3: CASSPVPGAGDYGYTF. For the CDR3, the DNA is TGTGCCAGCTCACCTGTTCCCGGGGCGGGGGACTATGGCTACACCTTC.

V gene TRBV27 combines with J gene TRBJ1-1; D perhaps matches TRBD1 (6 bases). Germline V gene sequence: CDR1 MNHEY, CDR2 SMNVEV (reference sequence). The CDR3 loop spans 13 amino acids. V lost 6 bases, J lost 5 bases, and 13 bases lay in between. The CDR3 reads CASRGGGRTEAFF. The CDR3 DNA reads as TGTGCCAGCAGAGGGGGGGGCAGGACTGAAGCTTTCTTT.

V usage is TRBV18 and J usage is TRBJ2-3, with 9 bases lining up with TRBD1. CDR1 is KGHSH and CDR2 is LQKENI in the germline V gene. Trimming took 3 bases from V and 5 from J; bases not matched to a gene: 6. The CDR3 totals 15 residues. The CDR3 loop is CASSPDRGTGDTQYF. As DNA, the CDR3 is TGTGCCAGCTCACCGGACAGGGGTACCGGAGATACGCAGTATTTT.

The chain recombines TRBV30 with TRBJ1-5, with a tentative D call TRBD1 (6 bases). CDR1 is GTSNPN, CDR2 SVGIG, per germline (reference sequence). This CDR3 is 14 amino acids long. V lost 2 bases to trimming and J lost 4 bases, with 12 bases between them. In DNA form, the CDR3 reads TGTGCCTGGAGTCAAGGACAGATAAATCAGCCCCAGCATTTT. It specifies CAWSQGQINQPQHF.

This sequence joins TRBV24-1 and TRBJ1-2; no clear D. The V gene's germline CDR1 is KGHDR and CDR2 SFDVKD. The V end lost 3 bases, the J end lost 2 bases, and 6 bases lay between the germline ends. The CDR3 extends over 13 amino acids. CDR3 amino acids: CATSDPQNYGYTF. In DNA, the CDR3 is TGTGCCACCAGTGATCCGCAGAACTATGGCTACACCTTC.

V usage is TRBV7-2 and J usage is TRBJ1-5; D call uncertain. Trimming shortened V by 1 base and J by 0 bases, and 10 bases separated the two germline ends. The CDR3 is 16 residues long. CDR1 SGHTA and CDR2 FQGNSA come from the germline V gene. DNA for the CDR3: TGTGCCAGCAGCTTAGAAGGTCGGGGTAGCAATCAGCCCCAGCATTTT. Encoded protein: CASSLEGRGSNQPQHF. Supplemented by reference TRBV7-2 and TRBJ1-5, the full variable domain reads GAGVSQSPSNKVTEKGKDVELRCDPISGHTALYWYRQSLGQGLEFLIYFQGNSAPDKSGLPSDRFSAERTGGSVSTLTIQRTQQEDSAVYLCASSLEGRGSNQPQHFGDGTRLSIL.

This clone was picked up one time. This chain joins TRBV7-2 and TRBJ1-2; possible D gene TRBD1, 5 bases. Germline-derived CDR1 and CDR2 are SGHTA and FQGNSA. The CDR3 extends over 15 amino acids. Trimming took 5 bases from V and 6 from J, leaving 19 bases between them. CDR3 nucleotides: TGTGCCAGCAGCCGGGACTTTGAGGCGGAGCATGGCTACACCTTC. Encoded protein: CASSRDFEAEHGYTF.

This chain links TRBV19 with TRBJ2-3; a possible D gene is TRBD1 (6 bases). This CDR3 region has 15 residues. CDR1 is LNHDA, CDR2 SQIVND, per germline (reference sequence). V was clipped by 10 bases and J by 3 bases, with 20 bases between them. The CDR3 here is CATTTGGGRTDTQYF. The CDR3 DNA sequence: TGTGCCACTACGACAGGTGGGGGAAGGACAGATACGCAGTATTTT.

This clone appeared a few times. J is TRBJ1-2 and V is TRBV24-1, with 9 positions matching TRBD1. Germline loops: CDR1 KGHDR, CDR2 SFDVKD. J gave up 8 bases and V 7 bases, and 7 bases lay outside the gene matches. The CDR3 loop spans 13 amino acids. CDR3: CATRSGTGSGYTF. The CDR3, as DNA: TGTGCCACCAGGTCCGGGACAGGGAGCGGCTACACCTTC.

This chain joins TRBV12-5 and TRBJ1-4; no firm D call. The ends were cut back, 6 bases at V and 7 bases at J, with 15 bases in the middle. This CDR3 is built from 14 residues. The germline gives CDR1 LGHNT, CDR2 FRNRAP. The CDR3 region is CASGTTGGIEKLFF. CDR3 sequence (DNA): TGTGCTAGTGGGACGACCGGAGGGATTGAAAAACTGTTTTTT.

The gene calls are TRBV24-1 and TRBJ2-3, with D perhaps TRBD2 (6 bases). Germline V gene lookup returns CDR1 KGHDR and CDR2 SFDVKD. The ends were cut back, 1 base at V and 5 bases at J, with 24 bases in the middle. The CDR3 extends over 19 amino acids. The CDR3 coding sequence is TGTGCCACCAGTGATTTTGGAGGGCTAGCACCTAGTGCTAGAGATACGCAGTATTTT. Translated, it gives CATSDFGGLAPSARDTQYF.

V gene TRBV5-1 combines with J gene TRBJ1-1; 8 bases map to TRBD1. The V gene end was trimmed by 1 base and the J gene end by 6 bases; junction bases not matched to a gene: 8. Germline assignment: CDR1 SGHRS and CDR2 YFSETQ. This CDR3 is 15 amino acids long. CDR3 residues: CASSLRTRGQAEAFF. CDR3 DNA: TGCGCCAGCAGCTTGAGGACCAGGGGGCAGGCTGAAGCTTTCTTT.

The chain uses TRBV18 and TRBJ1-3; TRBD1 matches 8 bases. This CDR3 has 15 residues. Germline V CDR1 and CDR2: KGHSH, LQKENI. Trimming took 1 base from V and 8 from J; bases not matched to a gene: 7. The CDR3 coding sequence is TGTGCCAGCTCACCACGCGGGACAGGAGTCTACACCATATATTTT. This sequence encodes CASSPRGTGVYTIYF.

The chain employs TRBV7-9 and TRBJ1-2, with 12 bases matching TRBD1. Trimming removed 4 bases from V and 8 bases from J; junction bases left unmatched: 14. Germline V gives CDR1 SEHNR, CDR2 FQNEAQ (reference sequence). This CDR3 is built from 17 residues. The CDR3 DNA follows: TGTGCCAGCAGCTCATGGGGACAGGGGGCCCGACTGCGGGGCTACACCTTC. Residues: CASSSWGQGARLRGYTF. The variable domain in full, completed from reference TRBV7-9 and TRBJ1-2, reads DTGVSQNPRHKITKRGQNVTFRCDPISEHNRLYWYRQTLGQGPEFLTYFQNEAQLEKSRLLSDRFSAERPKGSFSTLEIQRTEQGDSAMYLCASSSWGQGARLRGYTFGSGTRLTVV.

The rearrangement joins TRBV4-2 to TRBJ2-7, with 9 bases that match TRBD2. The CDR3 runs to 17 residues. After removal of 1 base from V and 0 bases from J, the junction contained 7 bases not matched to a gene. Germline values: CDR1 LGHNA, CDR2 YNFKEQ. The CDR3 bases are TGTGCCAGCAGCCAAGTGTTTCAGCGGGGGGTCTCCTACGAGCAGTACTTC. Protein product: CASSQVFQRGVSYEQYF.

The V gene is TRBV30, the J gene TRBJ1-4, with a tentative D call TRBD1 (6 bases). CDR1 and CDR2 from the germline V gene are GTSNPN and SVGIG (reference sequence). V was pared by 4 bases and J by 6 bases, with 18 bases between. The CDR3 extends over 15 amino acids. DNA for the CDR3: TGTGCCTGGACCAAACCGTCAGGGGTAGATGAAAAACTGTTTTTT. Translated, it gives CAWTKPSGVDEKLFF. The variable domain in full, with the rest retrieved from reference TRBV30 and TRBJ1-4, is SQTIHQWPATLVQPVGSPLSLECTVEGTSNPNLYWYRQAAGRGLQLLFYSVGIGQISSEVPQNLSASRPQDRQFILSSKKLLLSDSGFYLCAWTKPSGVDEKLFFGSGTQLSVL.

The rearrangement joins TRBV2 to TRBJ2-5; TRBD1 matches at 9 bases. The CDR3 loop spans 18 amino acids. Germline values: CDR1 SNHLY, CDR2 FYNNEI. V lost 2 bases, J lost 7 bases, and 17 bases stayed unmatched. DNA for the CDR3: TGTGCCAGCAGTGAACTTCCTCAAACAGGGGGCAAAGGATGGACCCAGTACTTC. Translation: CASSELPQTGGKGWTQYF. Using reference TRBV2 and TRBJ2-5 for the parts outside the CDR3, the full variable domain is EPEVTQTPSHQVTQMGQEVILRCVPISNHLYFYWYRQILGQKVEFLVSFYNNEISEKSEIFDDQFSVERPDGSNFTLKIRSTKLEDSAMYFCASSELPQTGGKGWTQYFGPGTRLLVL.

This sequence joins TRBV3-1 (or the pseudogene TRBV3-2) and TRBJ2-7; 8 nucleotides agree with TRBD1. Germline values: CDR1 LGHDT, CDR2 YNNKEL (reference sequence). V was pared by 5 bases and J by 0 bases, with 6 bases of the junction left unmatched. There are 15 residues in the CDR3. The CDR3 loop is CASSFRDRSSYEQYF. For the CDR3, the DNA is TGTGCCAGCAGCTTCCGGGACAGGAGCTCCTACGAGCAGTACTTC.

The chain couples TRBV5-4 to TRBJ2-7, with 15 nucleotides matching TRBD2. Germline CDR1 reads SGHNT; CDR2 reads YYREEE (reference sequence). The CDR3 has 15 amino acids. V trimming: 3 bases; J trimming: 6 bases; junction bases outside the gene matches: 4. CDR3 in amino acids: CASSSGTSGGFEQYF. The CDR3 nucleotides read TGTGCCAGCAGCTCAGGGACTAGCGGGGGGTTCGAGCAGTACTTC.

The rearrangement joins TRBV19 to TRBJ2-5; 13 nucleotides agree with TRBD2. This CDR3 has 14 amino acids. Per germline, CDR1 LNHDA and CDR2 SQIVND (reference sequence). The V and J ends lost 10 bases and 5 bases, in that order; junction bases with no gene match: 7. This CDR3 is CATSTSGGRETQYF. The CDR3 DNA follows: TGTGCCACCTCGACTAGCGGGGGGAGGGAGACCCAGTACTTC.

CDR3 nucleotides: TGCGCCAGCAGCCCCGGCAGGGGGGAGGAAGCTTTCTTT. It encodes CASSPGRGEEAFF. This chain uses TRBV5-1 with TRBJ1-1; TRBD1 matches 7 bases. CDR1 and CDR2 (germline): SGHRS, YFSETQ. The CDR3 extends over 13 amino acids. J lost 8 bases, V lost 4 bases, and 8 bases had no gene match.

The rearrangement links TRBV6-5 to TRBJ1-4; weak D call: TRBD1 (6 bases). The CDR3 contains 14 residues. V lost 6 bases and J 7 bases, leaving 15 bases between the germline ends. Germline loops: CDR1 MNHEY, CDR2 SVGAGI. This CDR3 reads CASRAQGRGEKLFF. Here the CDR3 DNA reads TGTGCCAGCAGGGCACAGGGCCGGGGTGAAAAACTGTTTTTT.